This T cell receptor beta chain was recorded in a study of CD8 T cells in Susac syndrome (dated by TCRdb to between 2019 and 2020). Study-wide context: The study used repertoire sequencing to test whether antigen drove CD8+ T cell activation and differentiation in Susac syndrome. Clonality of the CD8+ T cell repertoire was compared between eleven to twelve healthy donors, approximately 14 Susac syndrome patients and roughly 15 multiple sclerosis patients.

V lost 5 bases and J lost 1 base; the stretch between them is 14 bases long. The germline V gene (reference sequence) specifies SEHNR as CDR1 and FQNEAQ as CDR2. From the cysteine through the phenylalanine, the CDR3 covers 15 amino acids. The only DNA kept is the CDR3, 45 bases in frame from the first base. RNA was extracted using the RNeasy kit, and roughly 0.5 to 1 microgram was reverse transcribed with random hexamers. TCR beta CDR3 regions were amplified with the immunoSEQ multiplex PCR assay covering 54 Vbeta and 13 Jbeta segments. To correct PCR amplification bias, a synthetic template baseline was used for both primer optimization and computational correction. Per the source publication's procedure: Reads were annotated to V, D and J genes according to IMGT and were analyzed with immunoSEQ Analyzer, with only productive sequences retained. Clonality was calculated as one minus the Shannon entropy normalized by log2 of the number of productive unique sequences. Public and private clones were assessed among the 100 most prevalent clones of each patient and control. Susac-specific clones were defined as absent from healthy and MS cohorts, over a thousand published viral clones and other ImmuneACCESS disease sequences. TCRdb itself trimmed the public reads at Q25 with fastp, ran MiXCR and retained productive beta chains. When rows share a CDR3 protein, they turn into one entry using the most common DNA and genes. The V and J calls follow TCRdb's processing rather than the paper's. The sample has tens of thousands of distinct CDR3 sequences on record, roughly 90% of them singletons. Of the sample, 0.5% to 0.6% falls within the top ten clones.

Peripheral blood CD8+ and CD4+ T cells from healthy donors, Susac syndrome patients and multiple sclerosis patients were profiled by high-throughput TCR beta sequencing. The multiple sclerosis controls were treatment-naive patients whose relapsing-remitting disease, either stable or active, fulfilled the revised McDonald criteria. CD8+ TEMRA cells were enriched by FACS, while bulk CD8+ and CD4+ T cells were purified by magnetic negative isolation. Blood was drawn into EDTA tubes, processed within 24 hours, and PBMCs were isolated by density gradient centrifugation. PBMCs intended for TCR sequencing were cryopreserved in liquid nitrogen and thawed later in a water bath at 37 degrees C. Purity of sorted or isolated CD4+, CD8+ and CD8+ TEMRA cells was at least 90%. The investigation overall reported the following: The number of individuals in the TCR sequencing and HLA analysis was recognized as being relatively small.

Comment on this clonotype: Its target antigen remains unknown. Base qualities are not provided; no much larger clone lies one nucleotide away.

Specimen: CD8+ T cells from PBMCs. This receptor was identified in a human donor with multiple sclerosis. This chain joins TRBV7-9 to TRBJ1-1; tentative D gene TRBD1, with 6 bases matching. The bases read TGTGCCAGCAGCCCCAACAGGGACGCGAACACTGAAGCTTTCTTT. The encoded protein is CASSPNRDANTEAFF. Full variable domain (CDR3 extended with the reference TRBV7-9 and TRBJ1-1 proteins): DTGVSQNPRHKITKRGQNVTFRCDPISEHNRLYWYRQTLGQGPEFLTYFQNEAQLEKSRLLSDRFSAERPKGSFSTLEIQRTEQGDSAMYLCASSPNRDANTEAFFGQGTRLTVV.